Each of the 6 T cell receptor beta chains below was sequenced from the same sample in a study of tumor-infiltrating lymphocytes in glioblastoma multiforme (dated by TCRdb to about 2017). The data were produced on an Illumina HiSeq 2500. Using a modified ARM-PCR protocol with multiple V-beta primers and a C-beta primer, the team built TCRB libraries from RNA through three nested multiplex PCR rounds. TCRdb took the public reads, trimmed them with fastp at Q25, ran MiXCR for clone calling and kept in-frame beta chains. Rows with one shared CDR3 protein collapse into an entry with the most common genes and DNA. This sample comprises some 15,000 distinct CDR3 sequences, over 65% of them detected only once. The ten largest make up roughly 49% of the sample. The source material was brain tumor tissue. Source of these receptors: a male donor with glioblastoma.

The chain employs TRBV6-1 and TRBJ1-2; D call uncertain. CDR1 and CDR2 from the germline V gene are MNHNS and SASEGT. This CDR3 has 14 amino acids. V was clipped by 8 bases and J by 4 bases, with 17 bases between them. DNA of the CDR3: TGTGCCAGCCGAATATCCGAGACCTTCTATGGCTACACCTTC. This sequence encodes CASRISETFYGYTF.

With respect to this clonotype: The CDR3 ends on some other residue instead of the conserved phenylalanine or tryptophan, so this is likely a read error. Because the CDR3's place on the DNA is in doubt, the DNA is left out and the CDR3 is given as listed by TCRdb. This rearrangement joins TRBV20-1 to TRBJ1-1; the D call in the table, TRBD1, was not verified against the DNA. CDR1 DFQATT and CDR2 SNEGSKA come from the germline V gene (reference sequence). Counting both end residues, the CDR3 totals 16 amino acids. The CDR3 reads CSATDRANAMNTEASL.

By its share, this clonotype is medium-sized. The chain couples TRBV13 to TRBJ1-2; D remains ambiguous. Trimming left V 5 bases short and J 2 bases short, with 9 bases between. The germline gives CDR1 PRHDT, CDR2 FYEKMQ (reference sequence). The CDR3 totals 13 residues. The CDR3 nucleotides are TGTGCCAGCAGCCGGAATGTAAACTATGGCTACACCTTC. Translation gives CASSRNVNYGYTF.

Regarding this clonotype: A read error is possible here, since a much larger clone lies one base away. The rearrangement joins TRBV12-3 or TRBV12-4 to TRBJ1-1; D is possibly TRBD1 (5 bases). Trimming removed 8 bases at V and 1 base at J, with 14 bases between. There are 14 residues in the CDR3. The CDR3 DNA reads TGTGCCAGCGGTTCGGGACTGCGGAACACTGAAGCTTTCTTT. Amino acids: CASGSGLRNTEAFF.

About this clonotype: The junction and the germline gene differ at one end; a read error may be behind it. This sequence joins TRBV11-2 and TRBJ1-5, with D hard to call. From germline, CDR1 is SGHAT and CDR2 FQNNGV. CDR3 length equals 13 residues. CDR3 region: CASSSLVDNSQHF. CDR3 DNA sequence: TGTGCCAGTAGCTCACTGGTGGATAATAGCCAGCATTTT.

This clonotype was counted ten times or more. The chain is built from TRBV7-3 and TRBJ2-1; no definite D call. The V and J ends lost 5 bases and 0 bases respectively, with 14 bases between them. The CDR3 loop spans 16 amino acids. Germline V CDR1 and CDR2: SGHTA, FQGTGA. In DNA, the CDR3 is TGTGCCAGCAGCCCTCTCGCGCCGAGCTCCTACAATGAGCAGTTCTTC. Translation: CASSPLAPSSYNEQFF.